This T cell receptor beta chain was sequenced during a study of cytomegalovirus exposure and HLA in healthy donors. Overall study: The approximately 120 million unique TCR beta sequences, from around 200 million T cells, were found by an earlier analysis.

Primers for the PCR totalled 60 Vbeta and 13 Jbeta. TCRdb's table, derived via immunoSEQ multiplex PCR, lists solely in-frame clones and lacks some. The sample holds just over 50,000 clones. Remarks on this clone: Its antigen is unidentified.

Regarding the study as a whole: TCR beta chain V- and J-gene trimming was linked, in a later analysis, to a missense variant in DCLRE1C.

This clonotype was obtained from a woman aged 60-75 years in good health and CMV-seropositive. Sequencing used PBMCs.

The chain's CDR3 is CASTLGRSYGYTF. The CDR3 DNA reads as TGTGCCAGTACCCTGGGGAGGAGCTATGGCTACACCTTC. The chain employs TRBV19 and TRBJ1-2; D remains ambiguous. V was trimmed by 7 bases and J by 4 bases, leaving 13 bases between them. The CDR3 covers 13 residues. Germline V gives CDR1 LNHDA, CDR2 SQIVND (reference sequence).